What follows describes a single T cell receptor (beta chain). These data come from a study of blood T cell repertoires in COVID-19. Study-wide context: The United States, Italy and Spain provided the acute and convalescent COVID-19 samples. PBMCs, B-cell-depleted T cells, or T cells were the source of the cDNA or gDNA that made up the material.

The authors' processing: Counts of nucleated cells, estimated from reference gene primer amplification, were obtained. The protocol was immunoSEQ multiplex PCR, while the TCRdb copy is restricted to in-frame clones and leaves out a portion. V, J and clone size reflect that table, while D and trimming were determined from the DNA. The sample has more than 400,000 clones, around 85% seen once. V trimming: 0 bases; J trimming: 8 bases; junction bases outside the gene matches: 8. The CDR3 is 15 residues long. CDR1 and CDR2 from the germline V gene are SGHKS and YYEKEE (reference sequence). The V call is TRBV5-5, the J call TRBJ1-2; TRBD1 matches at 9 bases. This TCR was recovered from a human donor in a cohort sampled during active COVID-19. The sequencing input was peripheral blood. Written as DNA, the CDR3 is TGTGCCAGCAGCTTGGCAGCCGGGACAGGGCTCGGCTACACCTTC. It encodes CASSLAAGTGLGYTF.